The following is a TCR beta chain sequence with its context. Its antigen is undetermined. The data belong to a study of T cells in narcolepsy. Study-level points and caveats: HCRT-specific and TRIB2-specific autoreactive clonotypes appeared among same-patient CSF and blood CD4+ clonotypes.

Produced via immunoSEQ multiplex PCR; TCRdb's table is partial and in-frame only. In the table there are about 19,000 clones, roughly 80% of which are singletons. V was clipped by 5 bases and J by 0 bases, with 11 bases between them. The CDR3 has 15 amino acids. CDR1 and CDR2 (germline): SGHAT, FQNNGV. This TCR was sampled from a human donor in good health. The rearrangement links TRBV11-2 to TRBJ1-3, with D possibly TRBD1 on 6 matching bases. The sample comprised memory (CD45RA-) CD4+ T cells from blood. CDR3 amino acids: CASSPGTPSGNTIYF. The CDR3 DNA reads TGTGCCAGCAGCCCCGGGACACCCTCTGGAAACACCATATATTTT.